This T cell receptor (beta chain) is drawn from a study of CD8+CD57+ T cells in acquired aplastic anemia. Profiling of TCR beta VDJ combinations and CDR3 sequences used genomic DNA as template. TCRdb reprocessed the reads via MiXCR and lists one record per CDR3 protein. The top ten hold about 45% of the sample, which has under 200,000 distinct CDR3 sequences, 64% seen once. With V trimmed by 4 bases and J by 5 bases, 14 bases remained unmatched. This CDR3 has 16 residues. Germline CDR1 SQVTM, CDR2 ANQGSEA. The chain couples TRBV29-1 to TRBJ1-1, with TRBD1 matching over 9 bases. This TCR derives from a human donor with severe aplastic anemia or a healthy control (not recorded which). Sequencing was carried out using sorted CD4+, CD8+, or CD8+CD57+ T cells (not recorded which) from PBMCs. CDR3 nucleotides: TGCAGCGTTGGATCAACCCAGACAGGGGGAGGGACTGAAGCTTTCTTT. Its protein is CSVGSTQTGGGTEAFF.